This T cell receptor (beta chain) was observed in a study of cytomegalovirus exposure and HLA in healthy donors. Study details: The same platform was used for the 110 or so validation repertoires and the roughly 640 first-cohort repertoires, a later analysis reported. Notes on the study in general: Investigators reported approximately 150 TCR beta chains as tied to cytomegalovirus. Most TCR sequences were rare, but some public TCRs occurred in many donors.

Repertoires were generated with immunoSEQ multiplex PCR, while TCRdb's copy carries only in-frame clones and drops some. Of more than 250,000 clones in the sample, roughly nine tenths were seen once. Unmatched junction bases numbered 9, after V lost 5 bases and J lost 0 bases. The CDR3 spans 17 residues. CDR1 and CDR2 from the germline V gene are SGHTA and FQGTGA. Concerning this clone: Its matching antigen is unknown.

V gene TRBV7-3 combines with J gene TRBJ2-1; 8 nucleotides match TRBD1. This receptor was obtained from a woman in her 30s in good health and CMV-seropositive. The sequenced material came from PBMCs. CDR3 sequence reads: CASSPGQGLPSYNEQFF. CDR3 DNA: TGTGCCAGCAGCCCAGGACAGGGCCTACCCTCCTACAATGAGCAGTTCTTC. Full variable domain (outside the CDR3, taken from reference TRBV7-3 and TRBJ2-1): GAGVSQTPSNKVTEKGKYVELRCDPISGHTALYWYRQSLGQGPEFLIYFQGTGAADDSGLPNDRFFAVRPEGSVSTLKIQRTERGDSAVYLCASSPGQGLPSYNEQFFGPGTRLTVL.